This T cell receptor beta chain was found in a study of cytomegalovirus exposure and HLA in healthy donors. Details on this clone: Its antigen remains unidentified.

Primers included in the PCR were 60 Vbeta and 13 Jbeta primers. Clones were read by immunoSEQ multiplex PCR, and TCRdb kept only the in-frame ones, dropping some. In the table there are some 190,000 clones, under 85% of which are singletons. Trimming cost V 0 bases and J 3 bases; bases outside gene matches: 5. The CDR3 is 16 residues long. Looked up from germline, CDR1 is SGHAT and CDR2 is FQNNGV. The study's findings and limits: A later analysis reportedly found that, within productive TCRs, an Asian-associated ancestry cluster had fewer N-insertions than the mean observed across the roughly 610 donors. In vitro checks showed that a few CMV-associated chains really do target CMV antigens. No immune exposure information besides CMV serostatus was available. As a later analysis revealed, the rate of TCR association differed by HLA locus, with DRB1 most and HLA-C fewest.

This chain links TRBV11-2 with TRBJ2-1, with TRBD1 matching 7 bases. The sequence derives from a young woman in good health and CMV-seronegative. Material for sequencing was PBMCs. The CDR3 nucleotides read TGTGCCAGCAGCTTAGACCGGGACAGAGGCTACAATGAGCAGTTCTTC. Its translation: CASSLDRDRGYNEQFF. The whole variable domain, remainder taken from reference TRBV11-2 and TRBJ2-1, is EAGVAQSPRYKIIEKRQSVAFWCNPISGHATLYWYQQILGQGPKLLIQFQNNGVVDDSQLPKDRFSAERLKGVDSTLKIQPAKLEDSAVYLCASSLDRDRGYNEQFFGPGTRLTVL.